A selection of T cell receptor beta chains follows, all from one sample in a study of human T cells and chemical hapten exposure. TCRdb re-derived calls from the RACE reads in MiXCR, one entry per CDR3 protein. The table lists 62,000 or so distinct CDR3 sequences, about a tenth of them singletons. This specimen consisted of whole blood, obtained in connection with sensitization to the hapten diphenylcyclopropenone (DPC). These receptors all stem from a woman aged 50 to 65 with alopecia areata. Some clones in this sample may be carry-over from other donors' samples. CDR3s leave out the opening cysteine and the closing phenylalanine or tryptophan.

V gene	J gene	CDR3 protein
TRBV6-2/TRBV6-3	TRBJ1-5	ASGEESNQPQH
TRBV28	TRBJ2-3	ASSSGLAGDRAFADTQY
TRBV20-1	TRBJ2-2	SASDFTGELF
TRBV12-3/TRBV12-4	TRBJ2-1	ASSLLPGRRNEQF
TRBV6-5	TRBJ2-1	ASSYSNNEQF
TRBV30	TRBJ2-1	AWSVPIATTYNEQF
TRBV10-1	TRBJ2-6	ASSGTASGANVLT
TRBV3-1	TRBJ1-2	ASSQRDSVSGYT
TRBV29-1	TRBJ2-1	SVSGGTYNEQF
TRBV3-1	TRBJ2-3	ASSPETSGSTDTQY
TRBV29-1	TRBJ2-5	SAEGLGSKTQY
TRBV5-1	TRBJ2-3	ASSLGLPDTQY
TRBV20-1	TRBJ2-6	SARADRGRLGGANVLT
TRBV3-1	TRBJ1-1	ASSHYGANTEAF
TRBV7-2	TRBJ1-3	ASSSGESSGNTIY
TRBV6-2/TRBV6-3	TRBJ1-2	ASSYSLGFGYT
TRBV7-2	TRBJ1-1	ASSPDRGREAF
TRBV10-3	TRBJ2-7	AISERDEQY
TRBV24-1	TRBJ2-3	ATSDLSSGSVGDTQY
TRBV5-1	TRBJ2-7	ASSSGQLTGAYEQY
TRBV20-1	TRBJ2-7	SARSRGVLPYEQY
TRBV7-2	TRBJ2-2	ASSLGSLNTGELF
TRBV4-1	TRBJ2-3	ASSPSGRADTDTQY
TRBV20-1	TRBJ2-1	SAPTGAGGPTYNEQF
TRBV4-3	TRBJ2-1	ASSPLTSGLGEQF
TRBV18	TRBJ2-5	ASSPPPGGGETQY
TRBV6-2/TRBV6-3	TRBJ1-1	ASSYLTGPGTEAF
TRBV14	TRBJ2-1	ASSQAYPQSSYNEQF
TRBV10-3	TRBJ1-5	AISESDRGLNQPQH
TRBV20-1	TRBJ1-4	SLPSHGEKLF
TRBV5-1	TRBJ2-5	ASSLSGYQETQY
TRBV2	TRBJ2-1	ASSEPGLVSYNEQF
TRBV7-3	TRBJ2-1	ASSPEALAIPQF
TRBV5-1	TRBJ2-7	ASSSETGAYEQY
TRBV20-1	TRBJ1-2	SADRGDGYT
TRBV20-1	TRBJ1-4	SAAKGGEKLF
TRBV9	TRBJ2-3	ASSVAYGDTQY
TRBV29-1	TRBJ1-1	SGWDRDVKTEAF
TRBV7-3	TRBJ2-3	ASSPDTTDTQY
TRBV7-3	TRBJ2-3	ASSFIPGLTGTDTQY
TRBV20-1	TRBJ2-5	SASVSGETQY
TRBV9	TRBJ2-1	ASSGGNLVRDEQF
TRBV30	TRBJ1-1	AWSTANTEAF
TRBV27	TRBJ2-2	ASSVFKGQLNTGELF
TRBV27	TRBJ1-2	ASRGQGARGYT
TRBV5-1	TRBJ2-2	ASSRGDRGFDGELF
TRBV7-6	TRBJ2-7	ASSLRFTDTYEQY
TRBV20-1	TRBJ2-2	SARDLGHTGELF
TRBV4-2	TRBJ1-4	ASSQSLIPGKLF
TRBV11-2	TRBJ2-3	ASSLEWRSTDTQY
TRBV29-1	TRBJ1-1	SARQGWNTEAF
TRBV7-9	TRBJ2-7	ASSSTIHEQY
TRBV9	TRBJ2-4	ASSVAGKDIQY
TRBV28	TRBJ1-1	ASRQGADTEAF
TRBV28	TRBJ2-7	ASKAGGSYEQY
TRBV5-6	TRBJ2-7	ASSLAGSLSYEQY
TRBV19	TRBJ2-7	ASSIDSYEQY